The 6 T cell receptor beta chains below come from one sample, sequenced in a study of cytomegalovirus exposure and HLA in healthy donors. The PCR ran on 60 Vbeta and 13 Jbeta primers. Produced via immunoSEQ multiplex PCR; TCRdb's table is partial and in-frame only. The sample yields 200,000 to 250,000 clones, around 83% seen once. Sequencing used PBMCs. The source of these receptors is a woman between 35 and 50 years old in good health and CMV-seronegative.

The chain is built from TRBV10-3 and TRBJ1-4; D is possibly TRBD1 (6 bases). Germline-derived CDR1 and CDR2 are ENHRY and SYGVKD. The germline V and J ends were trimmed by 10 bases and 7 bases, with 22 bases remaining between them. The CDR3 runs to 15 residues. The CDR3 DNA sequence: TGTGCCACGAGGGCATCGGGGGGCCAGGCTGAAAAACTGTTTTTT. Protein sequence: CATRASGGQAEKLFF.

The gene calls are TRBV27 and TRBJ2-7; the match to TRBD1 covers 10 bases. The CDR3 consists of 14 residues. V lost 5 bases, J lost 2 bases, and 3 bases stayed unmatched. Germline V CDR1 and CDR2: MNHEY, SMNVEV (reference sequence). CDR3 loop: CASSDRGPPYEQYF. CDR3 nucleotides: TGTGCCAGCAGTGACAGGGGGCCCCCCTACGAGCAGTACTTC.

The rearrangement uses TRBV28 and TRBJ2-5; perhaps TRBD1 as D (7 bases). CDR3 length equals 15 residues. Trimming took off 7 bases at V and 5 bases at J, with 20 bases between the two ends. CDR1 is MDHEN, CDR2 SYDVKM, per germline. The DNA for the CDR3 is TGTGCCAGCATCTCTAGACAGGGACTTCAGGAGACCCAGTACTTC. Amino acids: CASISRQGLQETQYF.

The CDR3 DNA follows: TGCGCCAGCAGCTTGACAGTGGGACTAGCGGTCAATGAGCAGTTCTTC. It yields the protein CASSLTVGLAVNEQFF. The chain has TRBV5-1 and TRBJ2-1; TRBD2 aligns across 11 bases. Looked up from germline, CDR1 is SGHRS and CDR2 is YFSETQ. The CDR3 contains 16 residues. V was clipped by 1 base and J by 6 bases; unmatched bases: 6.

The chain recombines TRBV29-1 with TRBJ1-1, with a possible D match to TRBD1 (6 bases). The CDR3 consists of 15 residues. From germline, CDR1 is SQVTM and CDR2 ANQGSEA. Trimming stripped 3 bases from V and 3 bases from J, with 17 bases between. The CDR3 spells CSVEIQGKRYTEAFF. CDR3 DNA sequence: TGCAGCGTTGAGATACAGGGTAAGCGGTACACTGAAGCTTTCTTT. The variable domain in full, with the rest retrieved from reference TRBV29-1 and TRBJ1-1, is SAVISQKPSRDICQRGTSLTIQCQVDSQVTMMFWYRQQPGQSLTLIATANQGSEATYESGFVIDKFPISRPNLTFSTLTVSNMSPEDSSIYLCSVEIQGKRYTEAFFGQGTRLTVV.

V and J are TRBV21-1 and TRBJ2-7; the table assigns TRBD1, which was not confirmed against the DNA. TRBV21-1 constitutes a pseudogene. This CDR3 region has 19 residues. CDR3 in amino acids: CASSKAGLSRDRIISEQYF. The CDR3 DNA reads TGTGCCAGCAGCAAAGCGGGGCTATCCCGGGACAGGATTATCTCCGAGCAGTACTTC.